This entry features one T cell receptor (beta chain) sequence. The protocol was immunoSEQ multiplex PCR, while the TCRdb copy is restricted to in-frame clones and leaves out a portion. The table records 250,000 to 300,000 clones, 65% to 90% of them present only once. These data belong to a study of blood T cell repertoires in COVID-19. Across the whole study: Researchers got acute and convalescent COVID-19 samples from the United States, Italy and Spain.

In terms of age and location, participants ranged from roughly 18 to 90 years and lived in about two dozen US areas. For recovered donors of Cohort 3, there were two negative PCRs, clearance, or symptom resolution. CDR1 and CDR2 (germline): SGHRS, YFSETQ. The CDR3 contains 14 residues. V lost 3 bases, J lost 6 bases, and 2 bases stayed unmatched. The genes are TRBV5-1 and TRBJ1-3, with TRBD1 identical over 11 bases. The receptor comes from a man between 18 and 29 years old who had recovered from COVID-19. Source material: PBMCs or T cells enriched from blood (not recorded which). DNA of the CDR3: TGCGCCAGCAGCTGGACAGGGGGCGAAAACACCATATATTTT. Translating gives CASSWTGGENTIYF.